This TCR beta chain was identified in a study of blood T cell repertoires in COVID-19. With V trimmed by 6 bases and J by 5 bases, 3 bases remained unmatched. This CDR3 is 14 amino acids long. CDR1 is MNHEY, CDR2 SMNVEV, per germline (reference sequence). Authors' processing steps: From reference gene primer amplification, estimates of nucleated cell counts were derived. Profiling relied on immunoSEQ multiplex PCR, and the TCRdb table lists in-frame clones only, not all of them. The D gene and trimming were derived from the DNA, and the V and J assignments and clone size from that table. Here the sample spans around 86,000 clones, roughly 91% being singletons.

The receptor's source is a woman aged 80 or over with acute or convalescent COVID-19. Sequenced: peripheral blood. J is TRBJ2-1 and V is TRBV27; 11 bases line up with TRBD2. CDR3 nucleotides: TGTGCCAGCAGCGGGACTAGCGGACACAATGAGCAGTTCTTC. This codes for CASSGTSGHNEQFF.